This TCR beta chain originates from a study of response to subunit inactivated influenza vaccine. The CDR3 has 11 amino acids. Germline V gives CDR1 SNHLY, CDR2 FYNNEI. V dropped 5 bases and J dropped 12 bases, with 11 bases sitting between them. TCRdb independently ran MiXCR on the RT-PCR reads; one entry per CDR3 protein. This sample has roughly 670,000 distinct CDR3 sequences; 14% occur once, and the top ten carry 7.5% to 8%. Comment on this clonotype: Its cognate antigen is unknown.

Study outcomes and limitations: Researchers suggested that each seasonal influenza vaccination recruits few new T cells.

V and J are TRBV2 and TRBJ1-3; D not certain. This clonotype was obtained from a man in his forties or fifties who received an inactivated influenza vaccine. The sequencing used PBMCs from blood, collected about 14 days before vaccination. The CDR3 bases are TGTGCCAGCAGTTGGAGTTACAACATATATTTT. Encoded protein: CASSWSYNIYF.